Listed below are T cell receptor beta chains from one sample, sequenced in a study of blood T cell repertoires in COVID-19. Only in-frame clones appear in the TCRdb table, and some are missing; sequencing was by immunoSEQ multiplex PCR. The data contain about 100,000 clones, over 70% of them singletons. The source material was peripheral blood. These receptors were taken from an elderly man with acute or convalescent COVID-19. CDR3s include the opening cysteine and the closing phenylalanine or tryptophan. Fields, in order: J gene, clone size, D gene, V gene, CDR3 DNA, CDR3 protein. D genes are given only for firm matches. Some rows have no size entry. The others give once, few or many, or a class for an expanded clone.

J: TRBJ1-6
size: NA
D: NA
V: TRBV4-2
DNA: TGTGCCAGCAGCCAAGGAGGTACCTATAATTCACCCCTCCACTTT
CDR3: CASSQGGTYNSPLHF

J: TRBJ1-5
size: NA
D: NA
V: TRBV6-5
DNA: TGTGCCAGCAGACGAGACAGGAATCAGCCCCAGCATTTT
CDR3: CASRRDRNQPQHF

J: TRBJ1-2
size: once
D: NA
V: TRBV9
DNA: TGTGCCAGCAGCCCTTCGGGGGGTGGCTACACCTTC
CDR3: CASSPSGGGYTF

J: TRBJ1-2
size: NA
D: TRBD1
V: TRBV5-8
DNA: TGTGCCAGCAGCGGGAGGACAGGGGAAGGCTACACCTTC
CDR3: CASSGRTGEGYTF

J: TRBJ1-4
size: NA
D: TRBD1
V: TRBV11-2
DNA: TGTGCCAGCAGACCCCGGGACAGGGGAACGGGTGAAAAACTGTTTTTT
CDR3: CASRPRDRGTGEKLFF

J: TRBJ2-1
size: NA
D: NA
V: TRBV12-5
DNA: TGTGCTAGTGGTTTGCCCTGGGCGCAGTTCTTC
CDR3: CASGLPWAQFF

J: TRBJ2-1
size: NA
D: TRBD2
V: TRBV7-2
DNA: TGTGCCAGCAGCTTATGGGCTAGCGGGAGCAATGAGCAGTTCTTC
CDR3: CASSLWASGSNEQFF

J: TRBJ1-3
size: NA
D: NA
V: TRBV27
DNA: TGTGCCAGCATTCCCAGGTTCCGCTGTGAGATTCCTGGAAACACCATATATTTT
CDR3: CASIPRFRCEIPGNTIYF

J: TRBJ1-5
size: NA
D: NA
V: TRBV2
DNA: TGTGCCAGCAGTGGTTCAGGGTTTAGCAATCAGCCCCAGCATTTT
CDR3: CASSGSGFSNQPQHF

J: TRBJ1-6
size: NA
D: NA
V: TRBV5-1
DNA: TGCGCCAGCAGCAATAACCCTGGAGATTCACCCCTCCACTTT
CDR3: CASSNNPGDSPLHF

J: TRBJ2-5
size: NA
D: NA
V: TRBV19
DNA: TGTGCCAGTAGTATAGGAGGACAGCCGCACGTGGAGACCCAGTACTTC
CDR3: CASSIGGQPHVETQYF

J: TRBJ2-7
size: NA
D: NA
V: TRBV7-3
DNA: TGTGCCAGCAGCTTAAGCCCGTCGGACGAGCAGTACTTC
CDR3: CASSLSPSDEQYF

J: TRBJ1-5
size: NA
D: NA
V: TRBV12-3/TRBV12-4
DNA: TGTGCCACCAAACAGGGAACTCAGCCCCAGCATTTT
CDR3: CATKQGTQPQHF

J: TRBJ2-1
size: NA
D: TRBD2
V: TRBV3-1/TRBV3-2
DNA: TGTGCCAGCAGCCCAGGGACTAGTGGTGAGCAGTTCTTC
CDR3: CASSPGTSGEQFF

J: TRBJ2-5
size: NA
D: NA
V: TRBV24-1
DNA: TGTGCCACCAGTGATAACCCCCCTGGGGGGGCTGAAGAGACCCAGTACTTC
CDR3: CATSDNPPGGAEETQYF

J: TRBJ2-7
size: NA
D: TRBD2
V: TRBV6-5
DNA: TGTGCCAGCAGAAAGGGGACTACCACAACCTACGAGCAGTACTTC
CDR3: CASRKGTTTTYEQYF

J: TRBJ1-1
size: few
D: TRBD1
V: TRBV27
DNA: TGTGCCAGCAGTTTATTCCAGGGGGCAAGAGACACTGAAGCTTTCTTT
CDR3: CASSLFQGARDTEAFF

J: TRBJ2-7
size: NA
D: TRBD1
V: TRBV5-1
DNA: TGCGCCAGCAGCTTGGGGGGACAGCTTTACGAGCAGTACTTC
CDR3: CASSLGGQLYEQYF

J: TRBJ2-5
size: NA
D: TRBD1
V: TRBV2
DNA: TGTGCCAGCAGCATACCAGGGGGCGCAGAGACCCAGTACTTC
CDR3: CASSIPGGAETQYF

J: TRBJ1-2
size: NA
D: NA
V: TRBV5-4
DNA: TGTGCCAGCAGCTCGCCCAAACAGGGCTATGGCTACACCTTC
CDR3: CASSSPKQGYGYTF

J: TRBJ2-1
size: NA
D: NA
V: TRBV6-2/TRBV6-3
DNA: TGTGCCAGCAGTTACTCGTTTTATCGTGAGCAGTTCTTC
CDR3: CASSYSFYREQFF

J: TRBJ1-2
size: once
D: NA
V: TRBV18
DNA: TGTGCCAGCTCCACCGGGGGGCGCCAGGGCTACACCTTC
CDR3: CASSTGGRQGYTF

J: TRBJ1-4
size: NA
D: TRBD1
V: TRBV15
DNA: TGTGCCACCAGTGCCCCGGGACAGGGGATGAATGAAAAACTGTTTTTT
CDR3: CATSAPGQGMNEKLFF

J: TRBJ2-1
size: NA
D: TRBD2
V: TRBV4-1
DNA: TGCGCCAGCAGCCATCCCGGACTAGCGGGGGGTCTTTTGGAGCAGTTCTTC
CDR3: CASSHPGLAGGLLEQFF

J: TRBJ1-6
size: NA
D: TRBD1
V: TRBV15
DNA: TGTGCCACCAGCAGAGATCACGGAGGGGGCAAGAATTCACCCCTCCACTTT
CDR3: CATSRDHGGGKNSPLHF

J: TRBJ1-2
size: NA
D: TRBD1
V: TRBV5-1
DNA: TGCGCCAGCAGCTTGTCAGCCCTATCGACAGGGAACTATGGCTACACCTTC
CDR3: CASSLSALSTGNYGYTF

J: TRBJ2-5
size: few
D: TRBD2
V: TRBV9
DNA: TGTGCCAGCAGCGTACAAGCGGGAGCGGAGACCCAGTACTTC
CDR3: CASSVQAGAETQYF

J: TRBJ1-5
size: NA
D: NA
V: TRBV15
DNA: TGTGCCACCAGCGGAGGACAGCCCCAGCCCCAGCATTTT
CDR3: CATSGGQPQPQHF

J: TRBJ2-2
size: NA
D: NA
V: TRBV27
DNA: TGTGCCAGCAGTTTAAAGCACACCGGGGAGCTGTTTTTT
CDR3: CASSLKHTGELFF

J: TRBJ2-7
size: few
D: TRBD1
V: TRBV4-2
DNA: TGTGCCAGCAGCCAGACAGGGGCCAACTCCTACGAGCAGTACTTC
CDR3: CASSQTGANSYEQYF

J: TRBJ1-4
size: NA
D: NA
V: TRBV18
DNA: TGTGCCAGCTCACCATTAATCCAGGGTAATGCGGAACTGTTTTTT
CDR3: CASSPLIQGNAELFF

J: TRBJ1-1
size: few
D: NA
V: TRBV6-5
DNA: TGTGCCAGTGGAAGGGAGGGCACTGAAGCTTTCTTT
CDR3: CASGREGTEAFF

J: TRBJ2-1
size: NA
D: TRBD1
V: TRBV11-2
DNA: TGTGCCAGCAGCCTCGGGACAGTTTCCTACAATGAGCAGTTCTTC
CDR3: CASSLGTVSYNEQFF

J: TRBJ2-5
size: NA
D: NA
V: TRBV10-1
DNA: TGCGCCAGCAGTGGATACTTTAGGACAGAAGACCCTCAAGAGACCCAGTACTTC
CDR3: CASSGYFRTEDPQETQYF

J: TRBJ2-3
size: NA
D: TRBD2
V: TRBV27
DNA: TGTGCCAGCATGACCCGGACTAGCGGGAGGGGCACAGATACGCAGTATTTT
CDR3: CASMTRTSGRGTDTQYF